A single sample is the source of the 6 T cell receptor beta chains below, sequenced in a study of T cells after posttransplantation cyclophosphamide. The table came from immunoSEQ multiplex PCR; TCRdb's copy has only in-frame clones and leaves some out. The sample consists of just over 65,000 clones, about 93% of them appearing once. Sequenced input: PBMCs. The receptors here all came from a woman aged 25-40 years in good health and a related stem cell transplant donor.

The V and J genes are TRBV6-1 and TRBJ2-3; possibly TRBD2 for D (6 bases). CDR3 size: 14 residues. The ends were cut back, 3 bases at V and 5 bases at J, with 12 bases in the middle. CDR1 is MNHNS and CDR2 is SASEGT in the germline V gene. Here the CDR3 DNA reads TGTGCCAGCAGTGACCGGGGGAGTGTAGATACGCAGTATTTT. This encodes CASSDRGSVDTQYF.

This sequence joins TRBV30 and TRBJ2-6; D uncertain. This CDR3 region has 16 residues. Germline V gene data show CDR1 as GTSNPN and CDR2 as SVGIG (reference sequence). Trimming shortened V by 3 bases and J by 0 bases, and 12 bases separated the two germline ends. The CDR3 DNA is TGTGCCTGGAGCGCCGGTGCCATCTCTGGGGCCAACGTCCTGACTTTC. Translating gives CAWSAGAISGANVLTF.

This clone is a singleton in its sample. The chain joins TRBV2 to TRBJ2-7; 15 bases align to TRBD2. The CDR3 runs to 17 residues. The junction had 12 bases not matched to a gene; V was cut back by 6 bases and J by 6 bases. Germline V gene lookup returns CDR1 SNHLY and CDR2 FYNNEI. The CDR3, as DNA: TGTGCCAGCAGGGGACTAGCGGGGGGCACCTCCTACCGCGAGCAGTACTTC. It is translated as CASRGLAGGTSYREQYF.

The chain recombines TRBV6-6 with TRBJ2-1; D gene unclear. The CDR3 runs 15 residues. V dropped 6 bases and J dropped 1 base, with 13 bases sitting between them. From germline, CDR1 is MNHNY and CDR2 SVGAGI (reference sequence). CDR3 coding DNA: TGTGCCAGCAGACCCCTTAGGGCTTCCTACAATGAGCAGTTCTTC. Protein: CASRPLRASYNEQFF.

V and J are TRBV5-1 and TRBJ2-7; no clear D gene. Per germline, CDR1 SGHRS and CDR2 YFSETQ. V shed 0 bases and J shed 6 bases, with 4 bases lying between them. The CDR3 is made up of 11 amino acids. CDR3 region: CASSLGAEQYF. The CDR3, as DNA: TGCGCCAGCAGCTTGGGGGCCGAGCAGTACTTC.

V and J are TRBV6-1 and TRBJ1-5, with unresolved D. The CDR3 runs to 13 residues. Trimming left V 5 bases short and J 9 bases short, with 14 bases between. CDR1 and CDR2 from the germline V gene are MNHNS and SASEGT. The CDR3, as DNA: TGTGCCAGCAGTTTGGGTCGGGGTCGGCCCCAGCATTTT. This encodes CASSLGRGRPQHF.